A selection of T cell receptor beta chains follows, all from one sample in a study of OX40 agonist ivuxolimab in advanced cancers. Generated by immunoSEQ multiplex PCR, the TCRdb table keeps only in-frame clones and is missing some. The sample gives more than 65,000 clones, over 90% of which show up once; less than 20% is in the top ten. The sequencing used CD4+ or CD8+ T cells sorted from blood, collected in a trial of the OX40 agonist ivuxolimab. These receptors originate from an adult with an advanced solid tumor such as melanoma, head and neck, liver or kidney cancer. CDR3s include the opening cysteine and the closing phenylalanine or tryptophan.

CASSVEGLRSPLHF | TRBJ1-6 | TRBV9
CASSTHRVGFYGYTF | TRBJ1-2 | TRBV11-2
CATSRDLTSGTGEKQFF | TRBJ2-1 | TRBV15
CASSTGTGAYEQYF | TRBJ2-7 | TRBV28
CASSLLVTRYYEQYF | TRBJ2-7 | TRBV7-2
CASSYGEPQHF | TRBJ1-5 | TRBV6-6
CASMGTPNYGYTF | TRBJ1-2 | TRBV2
CASSIYRGLNTEAFF | TRBJ1-1 | TRBV5-4
CASSPFASREWSYNEQFF | TRBJ2-1 | TRBV4-3
CASSLFPPGTLNTEAFF | TRBJ1-1 | TRBV27
CASRPGRSNSPLHF | TRBJ1-6 | TRBV19
CASSQRQGEGSYGYTF | TRBJ1-2 | TRBV4-1
CASVSLAEPYNEQFF | TRBJ2-1 | TRBV7-9
CASSLSPGTAYEQYF | TRBJ2-7 | TRBV27
CASSVRDTEAFF | TRBJ1-1 | TRBV13